Following are 5 T cell receptor beta chains from one sample sequenced in a study of blood T cell repertoires in COVID-19. The assay was immunoSEQ multiplex PCR, and TCRdb's table has in-frame clones only and misses some. In the table there are a few hundred thousand clones, about 78% of which are singletons. The sequenced material came from peripheral blood. The receptors were sampled from a woman between 70 and 85 years old with acute or convalescent COVID-19.

The genes are TRBV7-2 and TRBJ2-1, with D perhaps TRBD1 (6 bases). The CDR3 loop spans 15 amino acids. V was cut by 2 bases and J by 9 bases, with 17 bases left in between. CDR1 SGHTA and CDR2 FQGNSA come from the germline V gene. CDR3 nucleotide sequence: TGTGCCAGCAGCTTATGGTCGCAACAGGGATTTGAGCAGTTCTTC. Its protein is CASSLWSQQGFEQFF.

The genes are TRBV6-6 and TRBJ1-6, with 7 bases that match TRBD1. From germline, CDR1 is MNHNY and CDR2 SVGAGI (reference sequence). This CDR3 has 17 amino acids. V was pared by 5 bases and J by 8 bases, with 15 bases of the junction left unmatched. CDR3 bases: TGTGCCAGCAGTCGAGACTTGAGACAGGGTTCATATTCACCCCTCCACTTT. The encoded protein is CASSRDLRQGSYSPLHF.

This clone has just a few counts. V usage is TRBV10-3 and J usage is TRBJ2-7; TRBD1 agrees at 12 bases. Germline lookup yields CDR1 ENHRY and CDR2 SYGVKD. The CDR3 sequence is 13 residues long. V shed 4 bases and J 6 bases; nucleotides not matched to a gene: 1. The CDR3 sequence: CAISGDRGLEQYF. The CDR3 bases are TGTGCCATCAGTGGGGACAGGGGGCTCGAGCAGTACTTC.

The J gene is TRBJ2-6, the V gene TRBV25-1; 7 nucleotides align to TRBD1. The CDR3 is 16 residues long. Germline-derived CDR1 and CDR2 are MGHDK and SYGVNS. Trimming cost V 2 bases and J 3 bases; bases outside gene matches: 4. CDR3: CASSETGVGGANVLTF. CDR3 nucleotides: TGTGCCAGCAGTGAAACAGGGGTTGGTGGGGCCAACGTCCTGACTTTC.

J is TRBJ2-7 and V is TRBV10-1; D perhaps matches TRBD1 (7 bases). The V gene lost 5 bases and the J gene lost 5 bases, with 16 bases spanning the gap. This CDR3 region has 14 residues. CDR1 is WNHNN and CDR2 is SYGVQD in the germline V gene (reference sequence). The DNA of the CDR3 is TGCGCCAGCAGTTCAAGCAGGGGGGCGCACGAGCAGTACTTC. Its protein is CASSSSRGAHEQYF.